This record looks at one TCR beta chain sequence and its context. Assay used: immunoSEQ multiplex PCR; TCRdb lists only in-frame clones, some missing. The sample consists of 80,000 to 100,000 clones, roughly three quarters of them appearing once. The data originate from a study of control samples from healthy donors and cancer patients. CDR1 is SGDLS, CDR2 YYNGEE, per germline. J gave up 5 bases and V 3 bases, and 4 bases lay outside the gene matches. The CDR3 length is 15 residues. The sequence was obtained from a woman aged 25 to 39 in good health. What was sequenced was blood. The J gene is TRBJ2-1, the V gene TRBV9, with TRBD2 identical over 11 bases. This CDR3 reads CASSARLAGNNEQFF. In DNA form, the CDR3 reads TGTGCCAGCAGCGCCAGACTAGCGGGGAACAATGAGCAGTTCTTC. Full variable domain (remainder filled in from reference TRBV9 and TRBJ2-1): DSGVTQTPKHLITATGQRVTLRCSPRSGDLSVYWYQQSLDQGLQFLIQYYNGEERAKGNILERFSAQQFPDLHSELNLSSLELGDSALYFCASSARLAGNNEQFFGPGTRLTVL.